The 32 T cell receptor beta chains below come from one sample, sequenced in a study of neurological immune-mediated disorders. MiXCR, run by TCRdb on the 5' RACE reads, gives a single entry per CDR3 protein. Of 50,000 to 85,000 distinct CDR3 sequences detected, roughly 5.5% appear once; the ten largest clones hold 2.8%. Sequencing input: PBMCs. The source is a woman in her 30s with multiple sclerosis.

This clonotype was seen a few times. The chain recombines TRBV20-1 with TRBJ1-5; D may be TRBD1 (6 bases). The CDR3 length is 16 residues. Trimming cost V 3 bases and J 0 bases, with 15 bases left between them. Germline V lookup: CDR1 DFQATT, CDR2 SNEGSKA (reference sequence). The CDR3 reads CSARRGGDYSNQPQHF. The CDR3 DNA follows: TGCAGTGCTAGGAGGGGGGGGGACTATAGCAATCAGCCCCAGCATTTT.

This clonotype was picked up many times. One end of the junction fails to match germline, which may point to a read error. The CDR3 nucleotides are TGTGCCAGCAGCTTAGGGACAGGGCGGCAGCCCCAGAATTTT. Its protein product is CASSLGTGRQPQNF. This chain links TRBV7-2 with TRBJ1-5; TRBD1 matches at 8 bases. Per the germline V gene, CDR1 is SGHTA and CDR2 is FQGNSA. The CDR3 runs 14 residues.

This clonotype was found a few times. The chain carries TRBV7-2 and TRBJ1-4; 7 nucleotides align to TRBD1. The V and J ends lost 2 bases and 7 bases, in that order; junction bases with no gene match: 4. This CDR3 is 14 amino acids long. In germline, CDR1 is SGHTA, CDR2 FQGNSA. CDR3 sequence (DNA): TGTGCCAGCAGCTTAAACAGGGGAGGTGAAAAACTGTTTTTT. Amino acid sequence: CASSLNRGGEKLFF.

Ten or more counts support this clonotype. This CDR3 is CASSSTVNDYEQYF. CDR3 nucleotides: TGTGCCAGCAGCTCTACCGTGAATGACTACGAGCAGTACTTC. The rearrangement uses TRBV11-2 and TRBJ2-7, with D uncertain. This CDR3 region has 14 residues. Trimming left V 4 bases short and J 3 bases short, with 13 bases between. CDR1 and CDR2 (germline): SGHAT, FQNNGV.

Ten or more counts support this clonotype. The chain carries TRBV20-1 and TRBJ1-2; a possible D gene is TRBD1 (5 bases). V was clipped by 2 bases and J by 4 bases, with 20 bases between them. Germline CDR1 and CDR2: DFQATT and SNEGSKA (reference sequence). The CDR3 has 16 amino acids. The CDR3 coding sequence is TGCAGTGCTAGACCGACAGATGGGGGATCTAGCTATGGCTACACCTTC. Its translation: CSARPTDGGSSYGYTF.

This clonotype has a count of ten or more. This chain links TRBV20-1 with TRBJ1-4, with D possibly matching TRBD1 (5 bases). With 0 bases removed from V and 5 bases from J, the gap between germline ends came to 13 bases. CDR1 and CDR2 from the germline V gene are DFQATT and SNEGSKA (reference sequence). CDR3 size: 15 residues. Written as DNA, the CDR3 is TGCAGTGCTAGAGAGATGGGGCAGAAGAATGAAAAACTGTTTTTT. Translating it yields CSAREMGQKNEKLFF.

This clonotype was seen more than once but under ten times. The rearrangement links TRBV18 to TRBJ2-5, with D unresolved. CDR3 length equals 13 residues. V was pared by 2 bases and J by 4 bases, with 8 bases between. The germline V gene encodes CDR1 KGHSH and CDR2 LQKENI. The CDR3 DNA reads as TGTGCCAGCTCACCAATCCGTGGAGAGACCCAGTACTTC. As protein: CASSPIRGETQYF.

This clonotype was counted many times. The chain is built from TRBV5-1 and TRBJ2-5, with 8 bases lining up with TRBD1. Germline-derived CDR1 and CDR2 are SGHRS and YFSETQ. There are 13 residues in the CDR3. The ends lost 4 bases at V and 6 bases at J; junction bases unmatched: 5. This chain's CDR3 is CASSPRQGQTQYF. As DNA, the CDR3 is TGCGCCAGCAGCCCGAGACAGGGGCAGACCCAGTACTTC.

The chain is built from TRBV12-3 or TRBV12-4 and TRBJ1-1; D is unclear. The CDR3 covers 14 residues. V gave up 3 bases and J gave up 1 base, with 9 bases separating them. The CDR3 bases are TGTGCCAGCAGTTTGGGAGGAAAGAACACTGAAGCTTTCTTT. Amino acids: CASSLGGKNTEAFF.

This clonotype was counted ten times or more. The rearrangement links TRBV5-1 to TRBJ1-2, with TRBD1 matching over 9 bases. The CDR3 is made up of 15 amino acids. V dropped 1 base and J dropped 8; count of bases not matched to a gene: 9. Germline CDR1 is SGHRS and CDR2 is YFSETQ. CDR3: CASSLSGTGFTGYTF. CDR3 in DNA: TGCGCCAGCAGCTTGTCAGGGACAGGGTTTACGGGCTACACCTTC.

The sample holds many counts of this clonotype. The V gene is TRBV9, the J gene TRBJ1-4, with D unresolved. Germline assignment: CDR1 SGDLS and CDR2 YYNGEE. Deletions cut 3 bases from V and 7 bases from J, with 13 bases between. The CDR3 is 14 amino acids. CDR3 residues: CASSAAEGGEKLFF. CDR3 in DNA: TGTGCCAGCAGCGCTGCTGAAGGCGGTGAAAAACTGTTTTTT.

This clonotype was observed at least ten times. The chain carries TRBV20-1 and TRBJ1-5, with 9 bases identical to TRBD1. Trimming at V came to 4 bases and at J to 4 bases, leaving 8 bases not matched to a gene. CDR1 and CDR2 (germline): DFQATT, SNEGSKA (reference sequence). This CDR3 is 15 amino acids long. In DNA, the CDR3 is TGCAGTGCTATCTCCGGGACAGGGTTTAATCAGCCCCAGCATTTT. Protein product: CSAISGTGFNQPQHF.

The table lists this clonotype with many counts. The chain recombines TRBV7-2 with TRBJ2-1; D is perhaps TRBD1 (6 bases). The CDR3 spans 12 residues. Looked up from germline, CDR1 is SGHTA and CDR2 is FQGNSA. Trimming stripped 2 bases from V and 10 bases from J, with 9 bases between. CDR3 region: CASSLYRAEQFF. The DNA of the CDR3 is TGTGCCAGCAGCTTATACAGGGCGGAGCAGTTCTTC. The whole variable domain, remainder taken from reference TRBV7-2 and TRBJ2-1, is GAGVSQSPSNKVTEKGKDVELRCDPISGHTALYWYRQSLGQGLEFLIYFQGNSAPDKSGLPSDRFSAERTGGSVSTLTIQRTQQEDSAVYLCASSLYRAEQFFGPGTRLTVL.

This clonotype was counted ten times or more. The V and J genes are TRBV5-1 and TRBJ2-5, with D unresolved. CDR3 length: 11 amino acids. The germline V gene has CDR1 SGHRS and CDR2 YFSETQ. Deletions cut 1 base from V and 2 bases from J, with 0 bases between. CDR3 in DNA: TGCGCCAGCAGCTTGCAAGAGACCCAGTACTTC. This codes for CASSLQETQYF.

This clonotype was counted ten times or more. J is TRBJ2-2 and V is TRBV10-3; the D is unclear. This CDR3 has 16 amino acids. Looked up from germline, CDR1 is ENHRY and CDR2 is SYGVKD. The V end was cut by 0 bases, the J end by 7 bases, with 15 bases between. The CDR3, as DNA: TGTGCCATCAGTGAGTCGGTAGTTTATTCCGGCGGGGAGCTGTTTTTT. The encoded protein is CAISESVVYSGGELFF.

Concerning this clonotype: One base away lies a much larger clone, so this may be a sequencing read error. The CDR3 bases are TGCAGCGTGGGAACTACCTTAGAAGAAGCTTTCTTT. It specifies CSVGTTLEEAFF. The chain recombines TRBV29-1 with TRBJ1-1; no clear D. This CDR3 spans 12 amino acids. Trimming removed 6 bases from V and 8 bases from J, with 16 bases in between. Germline CDR1 reads SQVTM; CDR2 reads ANQGSEA. Looking up the rest from reference TRBV29-1 and TRBJ1-1 gives the full variable domain: SAVISQKPSRDICQRGTSLTIQCQVDSQVTMMFWYRQQPGQSLTLIATANQGSEATYESGFVIDKFPISRPNLTFSTLTVSNMSPEDSSIYLCSVGTTLEEAFFGQGTRLTVV.

This clonotype has a count of ten or more. The chain is built from TRBV3-1 and TRBJ2-7, with D unresolved. The V end lost 2 bases, the J end lost 0 bases, and 11 bases lay between the germline ends. Germline V gene sequence: CDR1 LGHDT, CDR2 YNNKEL (reference sequence). This CDR3 contains 15 residues. The CDR3 protein is CASSQMGPSSYEQYF. CDR3 sequence (DNA): TGTGCCAGCAGCCAAATGGGCCCTTCCTCCTACGAGCAGTACTTC.

The CDR3 loop is CASSQWTGGSSEAFF. The CDR3 region has the DNA TGTGCCAGCAGCCAATGGACAGGGGGCTCCTCTGAAGCTTTCTTT. The rearrangement joins TRBV14 to TRBJ1-1, with TRBD1 matching over 11 bases. CDR1 and CDR2 (germline): SGHDN, FVKESK. The CDR3 totals 15 residues. After removal of 2 bases from V and 6 bases from J, the junction contained 5 bases not matched to a gene. The full variable domain, its missing parts supplied by reference TRBV14 and TRBJ1-1, is EAGVTQFPSHSVIEKGQTVTLRCDPISGHDNLYWYRRVMGKEIKFLLHFVKESKQDESGMPNNRFLAERTGGTYSTLKVQPAELEDSGVYFCASSQWTGGSSEAFFGQGTRLTVV.

This clonotype was picked up many times. The chain carries TRBV7-8 and TRBJ1-4; 7 nucleotides match TRBD1. Germline V gene sequence: CDR1 SGHVS, CDR2 FQNEAQ. V shed 2 bases and J 0 bases; nucleotides not matched to a gene: 12. The CDR3 has 19 amino acids. DNA for the CDR3: TGTGCCAGCAGCTTAACAGGCAGGGGGGAATTTGCAACTAATGAAAAACTGTTTTTT. As protein: CASSLTGRGEFATNEKLFF.

This clonotype was picked up many times. V gene TRBV20-1 combines with J gene TRBJ2-7; 8 bases agree with TRBD1. Per germline, CDR1 DFQATT and CDR2 SNEGSKA (reference sequence). Trimming cost V 5 bases and J 5 bases; bases outside gene matches: 2. This CDR3 is 11 amino acids long. Here the CDR3 DNA reads TGCAGTGCTCGACAGGGGAACGAGCAGTACTTC. Residues: CSARQGNEQYF.

This clonotype appeared many times. V and J are TRBV4-1 and TRBJ2-3, with D uncertain. Germline V CDR1 and CDR2: MGHRA, YSYEKL. Trimming took 1 base from V and 6 from J, leaving 8 bases between them. CDR3 length: 13 amino acids. CDR3 loop: CASSQGVGDTQYF. In nucleotides, the CDR3 is TGCGCCAGCAGCCAAGGTGTCGGGGATACGCAGTATTTT.

This clonotype was found many times. J is TRBJ2-3 and V is TRBV7-2; 11 nucleotides line up with TRBD2. Germline CDR1 and CDR2: SGHTA and FQGNSA. V was clipped by 1 base and J by 6 bases; unmatched bases: 6. The CDR3 runs 16 residues. The chain's CDR3 is CASSLVGTSGTDTQYF. The CDR3 DNA sequence: TGTGCCAGCAGCTTAGTTGGGACTAGCGGTACGGATACGCAGTATTTT.

This clonotype was seen many times. The CDR3 DNA reads TGTGCCAGCAGCTTTACACAAAGCGCTAACTATGGCTACACCTTC. It encodes CASSFTQSANYGYTF. J is TRBJ1-2 and V is TRBV5-5; D not resolved. In germline, CDR1 is SGHKS, CDR2 YYEKEE (reference sequence). The CDR3 contains 15 residues. The V gene lost 2 bases and the J gene lost 0 bases, with 11 bases spanning the gap. Drawing the rest from reference TRBV5-5 and TRBJ1-2, the complete variable domain is DAGVTQSPTHLIKTRGQQVTLRCSPISGHKSVSWYQQVLGQGPQFIFQYYEKEERGRGNFPDRFSARQFPNYSSELNVNALLLGDSALYLCASSFTQSANYGYTFGSGTRLTVV.

This clonotype has a count of ten or more. The genes are TRBV15 and TRBJ2-1; 9 nucleotides line up with TRBD2. CDR3 length: 18 amino acids. Germline CDR1 reads LNHNV; CDR2 reads YYDKDF (reference sequence). V lost 1 base, J lost 3 bases, and 10 bases stayed unmatched. As DNA, the CDR3 is TGTGCCACCAGCAGAGCCGCTTCGGGACTAGCTATCTACAATGAGCAGTTCTTC. It translates to CATSRAASGLAIYNEQFF.

This clonotype was found many times. This chain joins TRBV5-1 and TRBJ2-4, with a weak D call TRBD2 (6 bases). This CDR3 spans 14 amino acids. Trimming stripped 7 bases from V and 1 base from J, with 12 bases between. CDR1 is SGHRS, CDR2 YFSETQ, per germline. The CDR3 reads CASGVGGAKNIQYF. The CDR3 bases are TGCGCCAGCGGGGTCGGAGGGGCCAAAAACATTCAGTACTTC. Full variable domain (outside the CDR3, taken from reference TRBV5-1 and TRBJ2-4): KAGVTQTPRYLIKTRGQQVTLSCSPISGHRSVSWYQQTPGQGLQFLFEYFSETQRNKGNFPGRFSGRQFSNSRSEMNVSTLELGDSALYLCASGVGGAKNIQYFGAGTRLSVL.

This clonotype has ten or more counts. The chain uses TRBV3-1 and TRBJ2-3, with 11 bases aligning to TRBD2. The CDR3 has 15 residues. J gave up 3 bases and V 4 bases, and 3 bases lay outside the gene matches. CDR1 and CDR2 from the germline V gene are LGHDT and YNNKEL (reference sequence). CDR3 DNA: TGTGCCAGCAGCCCACGGACTAGCGGGACAGATACGCAGTATTTT. As protein: CASSPRTSGTDTQYF.

The sample holds many counts of this clonotype. The chain recombines TRBV18 with TRBJ2-3, with TRBD2 matching 9 bases. Looked up from germline, CDR1 is KGHSH and CDR2 is LQKENI. The CDR3 has 17 residues. V was clipped by 3 bases and J by 6 bases; unmatched bases: 13. The CDR3 loop is CASSPPSGGPKSDTQYF. DNA of the CDR3: TGTGCCAGCTCACCCCCCAGCGGGGGGCCCAAATCCGATACGCAGTATTTT.

This clonotype was counted at least ten times. This chain joins TRBV6-1 and TRBJ1-3; D is uncertain. The CDR3 has 15 amino acids. Germline CDR1 is MNHNS and CDR2 is SASEGT. The V and J ends lost 2 bases and 6 bases respectively, with 14 bases between them. CDR3 nucleotide sequence: TGTGCCAGCAGTGAACGACCAACCTTCATAAACACCATATATTTT. Protein product: CASSERPTFINTIYF.

This clonotype was picked up many times. The gene calls are TRBV7-9 and TRBJ2-1; TRBD1 might be the D (5 bases). The ends were cut back, 6 bases at V and 9 bases at J, with 18 bases in the middle. Germline assignment: CDR1 SEHNR and CDR2 FQNEAQ (reference sequence). The CDR3 is made up of 14 amino acids. The DNA for the CDR3 is TGTGCCAGCAGTCCTTACGCCAGGGTGATTGAGCAGTTCTTC. Amino acids: CASSPYARVIEQFF.

This clonotype was counted many times. The V call is TRBV12-3 or TRBV12-4, the J call TRBJ1-4; D remains unclear. The CDR3 consists of 11 residues. The ends were cut back, 6 bases at V and 13 bases at J, with 12 bases in the middle. The CDR3 sequence: CASSLGGSLFF. The DNA of the CDR3 is TGTGCCAGCAGCCTCGGAGGGTCACTGTTTTTT.

This clonotype occurred many times. The rearrangement links TRBV6-1 to TRBJ2-7; 8 nucleotides align to TRBD2. Germline lookup yields CDR1 MNHNS and CDR2 SASEGT. The trim removed 4 bases at V and 6 bases at J, leaving 2 bases unmatched. This CDR3 is 12 amino acids long. The CDR3 here is CASSVAGSEQYF. Written as DNA, the CDR3 is TGTGCCAGCAGTGTAGCGGGATCCGAGCAGTACTTC.

There are a few counts of this clonotype. Since a much larger clone is just one base distant, this may be a read error. J is TRBJ1-2 and V is TRBV24-1, with a possible D match to TRBD1 (5 bases). The germline gives CDR1 KGHDR, CDR2 SFDVKD. V shed 3 bases and J shed 5 bases, with 6 bases lying between them. The CDR3 consists of 12 residues. The CDR3 sequence is CATSDKGYGYTF. The CDR3 DNA reads TGTGCCACCAGTGATAAGGGGTATGGCTACACCTTC.